This passage covers 19 T cell receptor beta chains from one sample sequenced in a study of T-cell memory formation after mild COVID-19 (dated by TCRdb to the early 2020s). Libraries came from 5' RACE. Sequencing was carried out with an Illumina NovaSeq 6000. The raw public reads went through TCRdb reprocessing: fastp at Q25, MiXCR clone calling, in-frame beta chains kept. CDR3 protein sequences are deduplicated, and each keeps its most common genes and DNA. In all, the sample holds 75,000 to 90,000 distinct CDR3 sequences, and around 14% of those were seen once. Jointly, the top ten make up around 31% of the sample. The source material was PBMCs or a T cell subset sorted from them (not recorded which). Receptors originate from an adult woman who had mild COVID-19 (a few samples of this study predate the infection). The sample titles of this study are shuffled in the database, so cell type and time point are left out; the donor was told from shared clones.

The chain combines TRBV7-9 with TRBJ2-7, with 12 bases lining up with TRBD2. The CDR3 runs 16 residues. Trimming cost V 4 bases and J 3 bases; bases outside gene matches: 7. CDR1 and CDR2 from the germline V gene are SEHNR and FQNEAQ (reference sequence). CDR3 protein: CASSSDGLAGYYEQYF. In nucleotides, the CDR3 is TGTGCCAGCAGCTCTGATGGACTAGCGGGATACTACGAGCAGTACTTC.

The CDR3 here is CASSFQREGYEQYF. The CDR3 bases are TGTGCCAGCAGCTTCCAGCGGGAGGGGTACGAGCAGTACTTC. This chain joins TRBV7-9 and TRBJ2-7; 10 bases are shared with TRBD2. Trimming removed 3 bases from V and 4 bases from J; junction bases left unmatched: 3. The CDR3 has 14 amino acids. Germline values: CDR1 SEHNR, CDR2 FQNEAQ (reference sequence). Using reference TRBV7-9 and TRBJ2-7 for the parts outside the CDR3, the full variable domain is DTGVSQNPRHKITKRGQNVTFRCDPISEHNRLYWYRQTLGQGPEFLTYFQNEAQLEKSRLLSDRFSAERPKGSFSTLEIQRTEQGDSAMYLCASSFQREGYEQYFGPGTRLTVT.

The chain has TRBV7-8 and TRBJ1-1; D is perhaps TRBD1 (5 bases). Per the germline V gene, CDR1 is SGHVS and CDR2 is FQNEAQ. CDR3 length: 16 residues. Trimming removed 2 bases from V and 1 base from J, with 14 bases in between. The CDR3 DNA reads as TGTGCCAGCAGCTTAAGGGGTGGCAGTGGGAACACTGAAGCTTTCTTT. Its protein is CASSLRGGSGNTEAFF.

The rearrangement uses TRBV20-1 and TRBJ2-3; D is undetermined. The V end was cut by 0 bases, the J end by 4 bases, with 8 bases between. The CDR3 runs to 13 residues. Germline CDR1 reads DFQATT; CDR2 reads SNEGSKA (reference sequence). The CDR3 loop reads CSARDPLPDTQYF. The CDR3 region has the DNA TGCAGTGCTAGAGATCCCCTCCCAGATACGCAGTATTTT.

V usage is TRBV5-5 and J usage is TRBJ2-7; 9 positions agree with TRBD1. Germline V gives CDR1 SGHKS, CDR2 YYEKEE (reference sequence). This CDR3 is 14 amino acids long. V shed 3 bases and J 5 bases; nucleotides not matched to a gene: 6. The CDR3 loop is CASSYGTGTDEQYF. CDR3 nucleotides: TGTGCCAGCAGCTACGGGACAGGGACCGACGAGCAGTACTTC.

This chain links TRBV12-3 or TRBV12-4 with TRBJ2-2; D possibly uses TRBD1 or TRBD2 (5 bases each). V was clipped by 5 bases and J by 5 bases, with 21 bases between them. The CDR3 loop spans 17 amino acids. In DNA form, the CDR3 reads TGTGCCAGCAGTGACCGGGACCTTTGGGCGGATACCGGGGAGCTGTTTTTT. Translating it yields CASSDRDLWADTGELFF.

The chain carries TRBV4-1 and TRBJ2-1; D gene uncertain. CDR3 size: 15 residues. Trimming stripped 1 base from V and 4 bases from J, with 11 bases between. Germline CDR1 is MGHRA and CDR2 is YSYEKL. The CDR3 sequence: CASSQGLSFYNEQFF. In DNA form, the CDR3 reads TGCGCCAGCAGCCAAGGGTTGTCCTTTTACAATGAGCAGTTCTTC.

The chain has TRBV19 and TRBJ2-5; possible D gene TRBD1, 5 bases. The CDR3 has 16 residues. Germline CDR1 and CDR2: LNHDA and SQIVND (reference sequence). Trimming pared 5 bases from V and 2 bases from J, leaving 18 bases between. The CDR3: CASSALTLQVQETQYF. DNA of the CDR3: TGTGCCAGTAGTGCCTTGACATTACAGGTACAAGAGACCCAGTACTTC.

The gene calls are TRBV19 and TRBJ2-6, with TRBD1 matching over 12 bases. V lost 9 bases and J lost 1; bases outside the gene matches: 13. The CDR3 consists of 19 residues. Per the germline V gene, CDR1 is LNHDA and CDR2 is SQIVND (reference sequence). The DNA of the CDR3 is TGTGCCAGCCAAACCCGCGGGACAGGGGGCTTTTCTGGGGCCAACGTCCTGACTTTC. Amino acid sequence: CASQTRGTGGFSGANVLTF.

To note about this clonotype: Germline is not matched at one junction end, which may reflect a read error. The J gene is TRBJ2-2, the V gene TRBV7-2; D is possibly TRBD2 (6 bases). Per the germline V gene, CDR1 is SGHTA and CDR2 is FQGNSA. The CDR3 covers 18 residues. CDR3 region: CASSLEAVVWGGTVELFF. The CDR3, as DNA: TGTGCCAGCAGCTTAGAAGCGGTGGTGTGGGGAGGAACCGTGGAGCTGTTTTTT.

The chain carries TRBV4-2 and TRBJ2-7; TRBD2 is a possible D gene (6 bases). The CDR3 totals 14 residues. Germline assignment: CDR1 LGHNA and CDR2 YNFKEQ. Trimming pared 1 base from V and 5 bases from J, leaving 12 bases between. The CDR3 spells CASSQGASADEQYF. CDR3 nucleotides: TGTGCCAGCAGCCAAGGGGCTAGCGCGGACGAGCAGTACTTC.

This clonotype turned up a few times. The V call is TRBV27, the J call TRBJ2-7; 7 nucleotides line up with TRBD1. Looked up from germline, CDR1 is MNHEY and CDR2 is SMNVEV (reference sequence). V dropped 6 bases and J dropped 4; count of bases not matched to a gene: 9. The CDR3 runs to 14 residues. DNA for the CDR3: TGTGCCAGCAGGCCTGAACAGGGGCCGTACGAGCAGTACTTC. Residues: CASRPEQGPYEQYF.

This clonotype was recorded a few times. V gene TRBV21-1 combines with J gene TRBJ2-3; the D call in the table, TRBD1, was not verified against the DNA. TRBV21-1 is a pseudogene. This CDR3 spans 15 amino acids. The CDR3 here is CASSKRCRGQDTQYF. CDR3 nucleotide sequence: TGTGCCAGCAGCAAACGGTGCAGGGGGCAAGATACGCAGTATTTT.

The sample holds many counts of this clonotype. The chain couples TRBV7-6 to TRBJ2-3, with TRBD2 matching 11 bases. V shed 2 bases and J 5 bases; nucleotides not matched to a gene: 3. This CDR3 has 15 residues. CDR1 is SGHVS, CDR2 FNYEAQ, per germline. CDR3 loop: CASSLLAGGRDTQYF. Written as DNA, the CDR3 is TGTGCCAGCAGCTTACTAGCGGGAGGTAGAGATACGCAGTATTTT. The variable domain in full, with the rest retrieved from reference TRBV7-6 and TRBJ2-3, is GAGVSQSPRYKVTKRGQDVALRCDPISGHVSLYWYRQALGQGPEFLTYFNYEAQQDKSGLPNDRFSAERPEGSISTLTIQRTEQRDSAMYRCASSLLAGGRDTQYFGPGTRLTVL.

This clonotype was counted once. This rearrangement joins TRBV14 to TRBJ2-7; 9 bases are a match to TRBD1. This CDR3 comprises 15 residues. V trimming: 4 bases; J trimming: 6 bases; junction bases outside the gene matches: 10. Germline V gives CDR1 SGHDN, CDR2 FVKESK. CDR3 sequence: CASSPPGQGSREQYF. The DNA of the CDR3 is TGTGCCAGCAGCCCTCCGGGACAGGGCTCACGCGAGCAGTACTTC.

Only a few counts were recorded for this clonotype. Germline and junction disagree at one end, which may indicate a read error. The chain carries TRBV20-1 and TRBJ2-7, with a weak D call TRBD1 (6 bases). The V gene's germline CDR1 is DFQATT and CDR2 SNEGSKA (reference sequence). CDR3 length: 13 amino acids. CDR3 sequence (DNA): TGCAGTGCCAGAGGACAGACCAACTACGAGCAGTACTTC. Its protein is CSARGQTNYEQYF.

A word on this clonotype: Given the absence of the conserved phenylalanine or tryptophan at the CDR3 end, a read error is likely. The rearrangement links TRBV5-1 to TRBJ1-1, with 7 bases that match TRBD1. CDR1 and CDR2 from the germline V gene are SGHRS and YFSETQ. CDR3 size: 15 residues. Trimming took 4 bases from V and 4 from J; bases not matched to a gene: 10. CDR3 sequence (DNA): TGCGCCAGCAGCCCACATGAGACAGGGCTCACTGAAGCTTTCTAT. It yields the protein CASSPHETGLTEAFY.

The V call is TRBV4-2, the J call TRBJ2-3, with D unresolved. Deletions cut 0 bases from V and 0 bases from J, with 10 bases between. This CDR3 spans 16 amino acids. The germline gives CDR1 LGHNA, CDR2 YNFKEQ. DNA for the CDR3: TGTGCCAGCAGCCAAGATCTGGGTAGTAGCACAGATACGCAGTATTTT. Its protein product is CASSQDLGSSTDTQYF.

The chain joins TRBV5-5 to TRBJ2-2; D may be TRBD1 (6 bases). The CDR3 runs 17 residues. V shed 1 base and J shed 9 bases, with 22 bases lying between them. The V gene's germline CDR1 is SGHKS and CDR2 YYEKEE (reference sequence). The CDR3 bases are TGTGCCAGCAGCTTGCTGCCGGGACAATCCTCCGGCCGGGAGCTGTTTTTT. Translation gives CASSLLPGQSSGRELFF.